There are a few counts of the clone carrying this T cell receptor beta chain. These data come from a study of T-cell memory formation after mild COVID-19. J was trimmed by 4 bases and V by 1 base; bases with no gene match: 5. Germline V lookup: CDR1 SGHVS, CDR2 FNYEAQ. The CDR3 is 16 residues long. TCRdb re-analysed the 5' RACE reads in MiXCR, keeping a single row per CDR3 protein. The table shows roughly 350,000 distinct CDR3 sequences, with more than 20% occurring only once. The sample taken for sequencing was PBMCs or a T cell subset sorted from them (not recorded which). The chain has TRBV7-6 and TRBJ2-1, with 9 positions matching TRBD1. This clonotype was obtained from an adult woman who had mild COVID-19 (a few samples of this study predate the infection). Cell type and time point are not known. This chain's CDR3 is CASSLGTGATYNEQFF. In nucleotides, the CDR3 is TGTGCCAGCAGCTTAGGGACAGGGGCGACATACAATGAGCAGTTCTTC.